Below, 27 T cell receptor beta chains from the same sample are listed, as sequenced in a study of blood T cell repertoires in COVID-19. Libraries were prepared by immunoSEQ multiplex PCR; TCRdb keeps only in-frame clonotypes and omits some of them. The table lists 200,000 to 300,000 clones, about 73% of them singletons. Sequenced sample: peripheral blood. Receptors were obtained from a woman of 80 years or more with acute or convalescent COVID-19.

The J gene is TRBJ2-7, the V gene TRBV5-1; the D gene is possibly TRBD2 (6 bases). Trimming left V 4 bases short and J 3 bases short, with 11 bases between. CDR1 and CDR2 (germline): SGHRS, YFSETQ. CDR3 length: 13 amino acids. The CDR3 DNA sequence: TGCGCCAGCAGCCCGGAGGGCGGCTACGAGCAGTACTTC. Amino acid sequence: CASSPEGGYEQYF.

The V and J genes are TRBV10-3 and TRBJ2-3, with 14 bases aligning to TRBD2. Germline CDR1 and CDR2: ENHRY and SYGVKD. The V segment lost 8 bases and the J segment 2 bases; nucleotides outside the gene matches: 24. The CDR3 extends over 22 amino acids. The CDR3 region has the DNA TGTGCCATCTCTAGACAGGGGGCGTTTTCGGGACTAGCGGGAGTGGACACAGATACGCAGTATTTT. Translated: CAISRQGAFSGLAGVDTDTQYF.

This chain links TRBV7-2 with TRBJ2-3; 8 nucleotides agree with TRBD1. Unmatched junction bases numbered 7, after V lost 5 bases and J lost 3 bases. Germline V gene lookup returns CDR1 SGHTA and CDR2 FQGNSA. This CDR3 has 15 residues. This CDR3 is CASSLGQGRTDTQYF. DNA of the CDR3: TGTGCCAGCAGCCTCGGACAGGGTAGAACAGATACGCAGTATTTT.

The CDR3 nucleotides are TGTGCCAGCAGCGTAGGAGGTAGCGGGACTCATTACGAGCAGTACTTC. Its translation is CASSVGGSGTHYEQYF. This chain connects TRBV9 to TRBJ2-7, with 8 bases lining up with TRBD2. CDR1 and CDR2 (germline): SGDLS, YYNGEE. This CDR3 is built from 16 residues. J gave up 4 bases and V 0 bases, and 9 bases lay outside the gene matches.

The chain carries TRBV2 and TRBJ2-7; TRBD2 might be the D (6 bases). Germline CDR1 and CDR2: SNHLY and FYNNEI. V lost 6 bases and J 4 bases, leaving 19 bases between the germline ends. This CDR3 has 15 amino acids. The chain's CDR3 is CASRWQGGGGYEQYF. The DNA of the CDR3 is TGTGCCAGCAGGTGGCAGGGAGGAGGTGGATACGAGCAGTACTTC. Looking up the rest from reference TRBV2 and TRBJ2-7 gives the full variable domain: EPEVTQTPSHQVTQMGQEVILRCVPISNHLYFYWYRQILGQKVEFLVSFYNNEISEKSEIFDDQFSVERPDGSNFTLKIRSTKLEDSAMYFCASRWQGGGGYEQYFGPGTRLTVT.

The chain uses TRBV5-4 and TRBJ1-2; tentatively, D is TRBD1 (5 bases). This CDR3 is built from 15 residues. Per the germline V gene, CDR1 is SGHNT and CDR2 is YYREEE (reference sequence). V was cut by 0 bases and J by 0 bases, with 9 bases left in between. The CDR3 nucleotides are TGTGCCAGCAGCTTGGGGGGCTCTCCTAACTATGGCTACACCTTC. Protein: CASSLGGSPNYGYTF.

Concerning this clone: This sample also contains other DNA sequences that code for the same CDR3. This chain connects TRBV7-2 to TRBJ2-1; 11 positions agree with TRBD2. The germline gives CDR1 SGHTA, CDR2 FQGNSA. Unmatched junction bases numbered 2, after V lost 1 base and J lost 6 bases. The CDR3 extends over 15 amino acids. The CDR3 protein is CASSLVAGGGNEQFF. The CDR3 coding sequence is TGTGCCAGCAGCTTAGTAGCGGGAGGGGGCAATGAGCAGTTCTTC.

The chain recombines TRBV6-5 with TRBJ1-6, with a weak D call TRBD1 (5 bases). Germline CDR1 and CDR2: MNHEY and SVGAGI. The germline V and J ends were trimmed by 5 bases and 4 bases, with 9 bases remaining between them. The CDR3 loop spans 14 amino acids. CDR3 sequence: CASSTGPYNSPLHF. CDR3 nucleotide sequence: TGTGCCAGCAGTACAGGACCGTATAATTCACCCCTCCACTTT.

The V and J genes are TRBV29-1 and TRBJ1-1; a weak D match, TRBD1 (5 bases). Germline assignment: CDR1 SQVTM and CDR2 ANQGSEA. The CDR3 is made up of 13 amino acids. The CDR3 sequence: CRAGGGVNTEAFF. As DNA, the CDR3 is TGCAGGGCCGGAGGAGGGGTGAACACTGAAGCTTTCTTT.

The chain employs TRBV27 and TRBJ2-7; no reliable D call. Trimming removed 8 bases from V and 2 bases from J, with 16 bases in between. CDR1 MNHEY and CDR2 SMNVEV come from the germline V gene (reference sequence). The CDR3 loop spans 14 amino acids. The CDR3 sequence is CASLGPRPAYEQYF. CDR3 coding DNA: TGTGCCAGCCTGGGCCCAAGACCCGCCTACGAGCAGTACTTC.

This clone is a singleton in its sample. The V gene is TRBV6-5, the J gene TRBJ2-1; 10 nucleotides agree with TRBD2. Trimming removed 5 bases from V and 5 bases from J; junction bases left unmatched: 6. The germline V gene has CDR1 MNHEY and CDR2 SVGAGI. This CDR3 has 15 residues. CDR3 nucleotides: TGTGCCAGCAGTCGAGGAGCGGGGGGGAACAATGAGCAGTTCTTC. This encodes CASSRGAGGNNEQFF.

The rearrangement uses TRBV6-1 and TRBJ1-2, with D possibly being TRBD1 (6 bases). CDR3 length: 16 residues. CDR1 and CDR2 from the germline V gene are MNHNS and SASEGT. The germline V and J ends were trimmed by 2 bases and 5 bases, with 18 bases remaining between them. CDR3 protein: CASSEWGGRIEYGYTF. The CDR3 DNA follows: TGTGCCAGCAGTGAATGGGGGGGGCGTATCGAGTATGGCTACACCTTC.

CDR3 nucleotides: TGTGCCAGCAGCCAATCGGGACAGGTCTGGGAGACCCAGTACTTC. Encoded protein: CASSQSGQVWETQYF. The chain is built from TRBV16 and TRBJ2-5, with 8 bases identical to TRBD1. CDR3 length: 15 amino acids. Germline V gene sequence: CDR1 KGHSY, CDR2 FQNENV. J lost 5 bases, V lost 0 bases, and 5 bases had no gene match. Using reference TRBV16 and TRBJ2-5 for the parts outside the CDR3, the full variable domain is GEEVAQTPKHLVRGEGQKAKLYCAPIKGHSYVFWYQQVLKNEFKFLISFQNENVFDETGMPKERFSAKCLPNSPCSLEIQATKLEDSAVYFCASSQSGQVWETQYFGPGTRLLVL.

This CDR3 reads CASNSGGVGTGELFF. For the CDR3, the DNA is TGTGCCAGCAACAGTGGGGGCGTGGGCACCGGGGAGCTGTTTTTT. The V and J genes are TRBV6-5 and TRBJ2-2; maybe TRBD1 (6 bases). Trimming took 7 bases from V and 4 from J, leaving 16 bases between them. Germline V gene data show CDR1 as MNHEY and CDR2 as SVGAGI. The CDR3 totals 15 residues.

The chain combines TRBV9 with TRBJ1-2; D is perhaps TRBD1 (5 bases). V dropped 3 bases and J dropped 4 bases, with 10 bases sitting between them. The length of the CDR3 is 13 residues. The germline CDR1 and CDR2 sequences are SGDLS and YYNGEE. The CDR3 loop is CASSGGHFYGYTF. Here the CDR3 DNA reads TGTGCCAGCAGCGGAGGACACTTCTATGGCTACACCTTC. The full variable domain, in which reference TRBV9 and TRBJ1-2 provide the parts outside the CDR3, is DSGVTQTPKHLITATGQRVTLRCSPRSGDLSVYWYQQSLDQGLQFLIQYYNGEERAKGNILERFSAQQFPDLHSELNLSSLELGDSALYFCASSGGHFYGYTFGSGTRLTVV.

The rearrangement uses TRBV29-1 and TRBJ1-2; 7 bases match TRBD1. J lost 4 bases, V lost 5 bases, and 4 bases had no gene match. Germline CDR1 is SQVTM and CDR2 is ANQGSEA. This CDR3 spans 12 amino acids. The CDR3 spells CSVSGTVYGYTF. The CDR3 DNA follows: TGCAGCGTTTCCGGGACAGTCTATGGCTACACCTTC.

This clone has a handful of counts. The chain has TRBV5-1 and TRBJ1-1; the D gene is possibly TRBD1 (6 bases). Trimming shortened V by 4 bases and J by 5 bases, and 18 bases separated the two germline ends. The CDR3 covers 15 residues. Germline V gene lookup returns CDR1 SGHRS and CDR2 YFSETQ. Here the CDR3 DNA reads TGCGCCAGCAGCCTTGGGACGGGGGGCGGAACTGAAGCTTTCTTT. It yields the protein CASSLGTGGGTEAFF.

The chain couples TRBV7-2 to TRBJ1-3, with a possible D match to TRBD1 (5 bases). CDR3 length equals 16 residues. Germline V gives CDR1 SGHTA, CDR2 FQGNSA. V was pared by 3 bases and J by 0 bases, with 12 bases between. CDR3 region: CASSFVTGTSGNTIYF. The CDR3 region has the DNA TGTGCCAGCAGCTTCGTCACAGGAACCTCTGGAAACACCATATATTTT.

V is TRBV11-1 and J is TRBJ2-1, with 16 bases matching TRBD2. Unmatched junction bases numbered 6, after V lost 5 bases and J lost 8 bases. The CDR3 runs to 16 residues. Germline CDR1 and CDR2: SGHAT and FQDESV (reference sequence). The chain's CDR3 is CASSTWGTSGRDEQFF. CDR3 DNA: TGTGCCAGCAGCACCTGGGGGACTAGCGGGAGGGATGAGCAGTTCTTC.

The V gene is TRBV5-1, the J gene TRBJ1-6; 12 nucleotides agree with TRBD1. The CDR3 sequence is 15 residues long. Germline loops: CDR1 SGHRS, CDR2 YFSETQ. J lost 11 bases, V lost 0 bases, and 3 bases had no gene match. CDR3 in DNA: TGCGCCAGCAGCTTGGGGGACAGGGGGCAGGCACCCCTCCACTTT. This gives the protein CASSLGDRGQAPLHF.

Written as DNA, the CDR3 is TGCGCCAGCATCCAGGGGGAAACCTATGGCTACACCTTC. Translation: CASIQGETYGYTF. This chain links TRBV5-1 with TRBJ1-2; 7 bases agree with TRBD1. V lost 6 bases to trimming and J lost 4 bases; unmatched junction nucleotides: 6. This CDR3 spans 13 amino acids. Germline-derived CDR1 and CDR2 are SGHRS and YFSETQ.

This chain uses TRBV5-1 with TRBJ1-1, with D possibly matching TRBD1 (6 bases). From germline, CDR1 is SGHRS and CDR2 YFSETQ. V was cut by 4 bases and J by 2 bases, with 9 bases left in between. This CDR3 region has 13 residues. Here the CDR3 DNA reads TGCGCCAGCAGCAGGGGGACCAACACTGAAGCTTTCTTT. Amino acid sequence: CASSRGTNTEAFF. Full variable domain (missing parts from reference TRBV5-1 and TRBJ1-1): KAGVTQTPRYLIKTRGQQVTLSCSPISGHRSVSWYQQTPGQGLQFLFEYFSETQRNKGNFPGRFSGRQFSNSRSEMNVSTLELGDSALYLCASSRGTNTEAFFGQGTRLTVV.

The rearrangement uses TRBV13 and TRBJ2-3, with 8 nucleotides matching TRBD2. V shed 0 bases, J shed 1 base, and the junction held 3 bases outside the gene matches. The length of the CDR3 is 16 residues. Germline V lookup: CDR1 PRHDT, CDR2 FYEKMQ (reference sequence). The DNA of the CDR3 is TGTGCCAGCAGCTTAGGGCGGGGGGCTGGCACAGATACGCAGTATTTT. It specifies CASSLGRGAGTDTQYF.

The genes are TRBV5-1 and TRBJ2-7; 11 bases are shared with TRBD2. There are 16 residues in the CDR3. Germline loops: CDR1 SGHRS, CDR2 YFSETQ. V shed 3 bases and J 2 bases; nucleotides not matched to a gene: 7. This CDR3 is CASSSALAGAPYEQYF. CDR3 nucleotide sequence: TGCGCCAGCAGCTCGGCACTAGCGGGAGCCCCCTACGAGCAGTACTTC.

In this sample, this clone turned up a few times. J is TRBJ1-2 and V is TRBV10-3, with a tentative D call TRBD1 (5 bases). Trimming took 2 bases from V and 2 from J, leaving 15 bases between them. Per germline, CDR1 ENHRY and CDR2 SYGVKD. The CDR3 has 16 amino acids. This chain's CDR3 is CAISEPGDGFNYGYTF. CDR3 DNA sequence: TGTGCCATCAGTGAGCCGGGGGACGGATTCAACTATGGCTACACCTTC.

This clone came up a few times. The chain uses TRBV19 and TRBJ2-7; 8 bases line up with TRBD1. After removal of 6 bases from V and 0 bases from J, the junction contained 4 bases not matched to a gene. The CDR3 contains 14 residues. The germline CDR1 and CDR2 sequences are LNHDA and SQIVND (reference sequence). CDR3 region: CASRRTGSSYEQYF. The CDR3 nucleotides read TGTGCCAGTAGGAGGACAGGGAGCTCCTACGAGCAGTACTTC.

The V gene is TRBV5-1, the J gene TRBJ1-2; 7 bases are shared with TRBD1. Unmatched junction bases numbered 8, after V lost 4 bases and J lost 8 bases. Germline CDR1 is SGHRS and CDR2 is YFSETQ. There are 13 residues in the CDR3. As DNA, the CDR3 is TGCGCCAGCAGCCCCGGGACAGCACAAGGCTACACCTTC. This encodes CASSPGTAQGYTF.